This T cell receptor beta chain was recorded in a study of cytomegalovirus exposure and HLA in healthy donors. 13 Jbeta primers and 60 Vbeta primers were used for the PCR. Generated by immunoSEQ multiplex PCR, the TCRdb table keeps only in-frame clones and is missing some. This table has 150,000 to 190,000 clones, around 79% appearing once. This CDR3 has 13 residues. CDR1 is WNHNN, CDR2 SYGVQD, per germline (reference sequence). The sequence was collected from a man aged 18 to 29 in good health and CMV-seronegative. The sequenced material came from PBMCs. The chain uses TRBV10-1 and TRBJ2-5; the match to TRBD1 covers 7 bases. The closer fit of TRBJ2-7 to the DNA end suggests the J call may be wrong. CDR3 DNA: TGCGCCAGCAGTCGGGACAGATGGCACGAGCAGTACTTC. It yields the protein CASSRDRWHEQYF.